The 26 T cell receptor beta chains below were found in one sample sequenced in a study of T-cell reconstitution after alpha-beta-depleted transplantation in children. The TCRbeta library was prepared with unique molecular identifiers. TCRdb itself ran the PCR reads through MiXCR, one entry per CDR3 protein. The sample has about 590,000 distinct CDR3 sequences; 10% to 15% are singletons. The sequences come from PBMCs, mostly from graft donor cells, collected 360 days after TCRalphabeta/CD19-depleted stem cell transplant. These receptor sequences come from a male patient between 10 and 17 years old who had a stem cell transplant for acute myeloid leukemia, so the T cells may come from the graft donor.

This clonotype appeared a few times. The V call is TRBV30, the J call TRBJ2-5; D possibly uses TRBD1 or TRBD2 (5 bases each). Per germline, CDR1 GTSNPN and CDR2 SVGIG (reference sequence). Trimming took off 2 bases at V and 5 bases at J, with 12 bases between the two ends. This CDR3 is built from 13 residues. CDR3 residues: CAWSLGVIETQYF. For the CDR3, the DNA is TGTGCCTGGAGTTTGGGGGTTATTGAGACCCAGTACTTC.

This clonotype turned up a few times. This sequence joins TRBV11-2 and TRBJ2-7; 11 nucleotides line up with TRBD2. V lost 2 bases and J lost 4; bases outside the gene matches: 13. Germline CDR1 reads SGHAT; CDR2 reads FQNNGV. This CDR3 is built from 18 residues. In DNA, the CDR3 is TGTGCCAGCAGCTTAACCCGGAGGGTTAGCGGGAGGGGGTACGAGCAGTACTTC. As protein: CASSLTRRVSGRGYEQYF.

This clonotype has just a few counts. This chain connects TRBV25-1 to TRBJ2-7; the D gene is possibly TRBD1 (7 bases). Germline V gene sequence: CDR1 MGHDK, CDR2 SYGVNS. CDR3 size: 15 residues. The V and J ends lost 3 bases and 2 bases respectively, with 14 bases between them. The CDR3 reads CASSDPGRGAYEQYF. The CDR3 DNA is TGTGCCAGCAGTGACCCCGGCAGGGGGGCCTACGAGCAGTACTTC.

The genes are TRBV20-1 and TRBJ2-7; D is unclear. Looked up from germline, CDR1 is DFQATT and CDR2 is SNEGSKA (reference sequence). The CDR3 has 13 amino acids. The V end was cut by 2 bases, the J end by 3 bases, with 11 bases between. This CDR3 reads CSARSRTFYEQYF. CDR3 sequence (DNA): TGCAGTGCTAGAAGTCGTACTTTCTACGAGCAGTACTTC.

This clonotype has a handful of counts. The DNA for the CDR3 is TGCGCCAGCAGCTTGTGGACAGGCCAAAAGGGGATCTACGAGCAGTACTTC. It encodes CASSLWTGQKGIYEQYF. The chain couples TRBV5-1 to TRBJ2-7; 7 nucleotides agree with TRBD1. The CDR3 sequence is 17 residues long. V was clipped by 1 base and J by 3 bases; unmatched bases: 13. CDR1 SGHRS and CDR2 YFSETQ come from the germline V gene.

The chain joins TRBV10-3 to TRBJ2-3; 9 bases match TRBD2. The germline V gene encodes CDR1 ENHRY and CDR2 SYGVKD. This CDR3 has 16 residues. V dropped 4 bases and J dropped 2; count of bases not matched to a gene: 7. The CDR3 reads CAISGLAGAHTDTQYF. The CDR3 region has the DNA TGTGCCATCAGTGGTTTAGCGGGAGCGCACACAGATACGCAGTATTTT.

This clonotype was found many times. V is TRBV9 and J is TRBJ2-7; 13 nucleotides match TRBD2. The CDR3 is 17 residues long. Germline V lookup: CDR1 SGDLS, CDR2 YYNGEE. J gave up 6 bases and V 4 bases, and 13 bases lay outside the gene matches. The CDR3 is CASSPSSGTSGTGEQYF. The CDR3 DNA follows: TGTGCCAGCAGCCCCTCTTCCGGGACTAGCGGGACGGGCGAGCAGTACTTC. Full variable domain (rest looked up from reference TRBV9 and TRBJ2-7): DSGVTQTPKHLITATGQRVTLRCSPRSGDLSVYWYQQSLDQGLQFLIQYYNGEERAKGNILERFSAQQFPDLHSELNLSSLELGDSALYFCASSPSSGTSGTGEQYFGPGTRLTVT.

The chain uses TRBV27 and TRBJ1-2; no firm D call. There are 14 residues in the CDR3. Trimming removed 5 bases at V and 4 bases at J, with 14 bases between. Germline V gene data show CDR1 as MNHEY and CDR2 as SMNVEV (reference sequence). The DNA for the CDR3 is TGTGCCAGCAGTCCCTCATACATACCCTATGGCTACACCTTC. Protein: CASSPSYIPYGYTF.

This clonotype has just a few counts. V is TRBV6-2 or TRBV6-3 and J is TRBJ2-7; D could derive from TRBD1 or TRBD2 (5 bases each). This CDR3 has 13 amino acids. The germline V and J ends were trimmed by 0 bases and 7 bases, with 10 bases remaining between them. Germline-derived CDR1 and CDR2 are MNHEY and SVGEGT. In DNA form, the CDR3 reads TGTGCCAGCAGTTACTCGGAGGACACGGAGCAGTACTTC. As protein: CASSYSEDTEQYF.

With regard to this clonotype: One base away lies a much larger clone, so this may be a sequencing read error. The rearrangement uses TRBV3-1 and TRBJ2-1; a possible D gene is TRBD1 (5 bases). The CDR3 loop spans 15 amino acids. Germline-derived CDR1 and CDR2 are LGHDT and YNNKEL (reference sequence). CDR3 region: CASSQGPDRNNEQLF. For the CDR3, the DNA is TGTGCCAGCAGCCAAGGCCCCGACAGAAACAATGAGCAGTTGTTC.

This clonotype was detected a few times. The CDR3 coding sequence is TGTGCCAGCAGCCCGACTAGCGGGGTTTACGAGCAGTACTTC. Encoded protein: CASSPTSGVYEQYF. The V call is TRBV7-2, the J call TRBJ2-7, with 11 positions matching TRBD2. Germline V gene data show CDR1 as SGHTA and CDR2 as FQGNSA. The CDR3 totals 14 residues. V lost 5 bases to trimming and J lost 4 bases; unmatched junction nucleotides: 4.

V is TRBV4-3 and J is TRBJ2-7; 8 bases are shared with TRBD2. This CDR3 contains 16 residues. Germline values: CDR1 LGHNA, CDR2 YSLEER. After removal of 0 bases from V and 6 bases from J, the junction contained 10 bases not matched to a gene. DNA of the CDR3: TGCGCCAGCAGCCAAGAATTATGGCTAGCGGGTGTCGAGCAGTACTTC. This encodes CASSQELWLAGVEQYF.

This clonotype showed up many times. This rearrangement joins TRBV5-1 to TRBJ2-2; D uncertain. The germline V and J ends were trimmed by 4 bases and 4 bases, with 14 bases remaining between them. The CDR3 covers 15 residues. Germline assignment: CDR1 SGHRS and CDR2 YFSETQ. The CDR3 DNA is TGCGCCAGCAGCCCAGACCAGCTCCCCACCGGGGAGCTGTTTTTT. Translating it yields CASSPDQLPTGELFF.

The J gene is TRBJ2-1, the V gene TRBV7-9; 9 positions match TRBD2. The ends lost 1 base at V and 7 bases at J; junction bases unmatched: 11. Per germline, CDR1 SEHNR and CDR2 FQNEAQ (reference sequence). This CDR3 region has 17 residues. This CDR3 reads CASSLVGGRAVFNEQFF. Here the CDR3 DNA reads TGTGCCAGCAGCTTAGTAGGCGGGAGGGCCGTCTTTAATGAGCAGTTCTTC.

The J gene is TRBJ2-2, the V gene TRBV19; 11 nucleotides match TRBD2. J gave up 7 bases and V 4 bases, and 11 bases lay outside the gene matches. CDR1 and CDR2 from the germline V gene are LNHDA and SQIVND (reference sequence). The CDR3 is 17 amino acids. The CDR3 region is CASSNKGSGRAGGELFF. DNA of the CDR3: TGTGCCAGTAGTAATAAAGGTAGCGGGAGGGCCGGCGGGGAGCTGTTTTTT.

The gene calls are TRBV29-1 and TRBJ2-7; 8 bases map to TRBD1. This CDR3 region has 13 residues. Germline CDR1 is SQVTM and CDR2 is ANQGSEA. J was trimmed by 1 base and V by 5 bases; bases with no gene match: 4. In DNA form, the CDR3 reads TGCAGCGTTAGGACAGGGTTTTCCTACGAGCAGTACTTC. It translates to CSVRTGFSYEQYF.

With respect to this clonotype: A read error may be the cause here, since a much bigger clone is one base away. This chain links TRBV12-3 or TRBV12-4 with TRBJ2-2, with D unclear. This CDR3 comprises 15 residues. The V gene lost 1 base and the J gene lost 1 base, with 7 bases spanning the gap. The CDR3 reads CASSLGSMNTGELFF. Written as DNA, the CDR3 is TGTGCCAGCAGTTTAGGCAGCATGAACACCGGGGAGCTGTTTTTT.

V gene TRBV4-3 combines with J gene TRBJ2-3; the match to TRBD2 covers 10 bases. The CDR3 has 18 amino acids. J lost 3 bases, V lost 0 bases, and 9 bases had no gene match. CDR1 and CDR2 (germline): LGHNA, YSLEER. The CDR3 bases are TGCGCCAGCAGCCAAGAAGGATGGTCTAGCGGGAGAACAGATACGCAGTATTTT. Protein sequence: CASSQEGWSSGRTDTQYF.

V is TRBV9 and J is TRBJ1-1; 7 nucleotides line up with TRBD1. CDR1 is SGDLS and CDR2 is YYNGEE in the germline V gene. This CDR3 comprises 17 residues. The junction had 18 bases not matched to a gene; V was cut back by 4 bases and J by 6 bases. CDR3 bases: TGTGCCAGCAGCCCGGGCGTTAGTAGACAGGGCTACGCTGAAGCTTTCTTT. Translating it yields CASSPGVSRQGYAEAFF.

This clonotype came up many times. This chain uses TRBV6-5 with TRBJ1-3; D unclear. Germline V gives CDR1 MNHEY, CDR2 SVGAGI. CDR3 size: 16 residues. The ends were cut back, 0 bases at V and 0 bases at J, with 9 bases in the middle. CDR3 nucleotide sequence: TGTGCCAGCAGTTACTCGCCGACGGACTCTGGAAACACCATATATTTT. This translates into CASSYSPTDSGNTIYF.

The gene calls are TRBV20-1 and TRBJ2-1; 11 positions match TRBD2. Germline V gives CDR1 DFQATT, CDR2 SNEGSKA (reference sequence). This CDR3 spans 16 amino acids. J gave up 5 bases and V 1 base, and 7 bases lay outside the gene matches. The CDR3 here is CSARGELAGDHNEQFF. DNA for the CDR3: TGCAGTGCTAGAGGTGAACTAGCGGGAGACCACAATGAGCAGTTCTTC.

In its sample, this clonotype was seen a few times. The rearrangement links TRBV7-2 to TRBJ2-3, with D tentatively TRBD1 (6 bases). The CDR3 is made up of 14 amino acids. Germline-derived CDR1 and CDR2 are SGHTA and FQGNSA. Trimming removed 11 bases from V and 2 bases from J, with 17 bases in between. For the CDR3, the DNA is TGTGCCGGACGAAGGGACATAATCACAGATACGCAGTATTTT. Translating it yields CAGRRDIITDTQYF.

This chain connects TRBV6-2 or TRBV6-3 to TRBJ1-1; D unclear. This CDR3 is 14 amino acids long. Trimming took 6 bases from V and 7 from J, leaving 18 bases between them. The germline CDR1 and CDR2 sequences are MNHEY and SVGEGT. DNA for the CDR3: TGTGCCAGCAGCCCCCAGGTCAGACTCCTTGAAGCTTTCTTT. Amino acids: CASSPQVRLLEAFF.

The chain recombines TRBV11-2 with TRBJ2-7; 8 nucleotides agree with TRBD2. The junction had 16 bases not matched to a gene; V was cut back by 3 bases and J by 0 bases. The V gene's germline CDR1 is SGHAT and CDR2 FQNNGV. This CDR3 is 19 amino acids long. CDR3: CASSFPLRLAGTVSYEQYF. The CDR3 DNA is TGTGCCAGCAGCTTCCCCCTCCGGCTAGCGGGTACCGTCTCCTACGAGCAGTACTTC.

The CDR3 sequence is CAISEAGVVYNEQFF. The CDR3 DNA follows: TGTGCCATCAGTGAAGCGGGAGTGGTGTACAATGAGCAGTTCTTC. The V and J genes are TRBV10-3 and TRBJ2-1; TRBD2 aligns across 8 bases. The V and J ends lost 3 bases and 4 bases, in that order; junction bases with no gene match: 5. Germline CDR1 is ENHRY and CDR2 is SYGVKD. The CDR3 runs to 15 residues.

The chain combines TRBV12-3 or TRBV12-4 with TRBJ1-6; TRBD1 matches 10 bases. The CDR3 has 15 residues. V shed 5 bases and J 10 bases; nucleotides not matched to a gene: 8. CDR3 DNA: TGTGCCAGCAGTCCGACAGGGGGCGGAGGGTCACCCCTCCACTTT. Translated, it gives CASSPTGGGGSPLHF.